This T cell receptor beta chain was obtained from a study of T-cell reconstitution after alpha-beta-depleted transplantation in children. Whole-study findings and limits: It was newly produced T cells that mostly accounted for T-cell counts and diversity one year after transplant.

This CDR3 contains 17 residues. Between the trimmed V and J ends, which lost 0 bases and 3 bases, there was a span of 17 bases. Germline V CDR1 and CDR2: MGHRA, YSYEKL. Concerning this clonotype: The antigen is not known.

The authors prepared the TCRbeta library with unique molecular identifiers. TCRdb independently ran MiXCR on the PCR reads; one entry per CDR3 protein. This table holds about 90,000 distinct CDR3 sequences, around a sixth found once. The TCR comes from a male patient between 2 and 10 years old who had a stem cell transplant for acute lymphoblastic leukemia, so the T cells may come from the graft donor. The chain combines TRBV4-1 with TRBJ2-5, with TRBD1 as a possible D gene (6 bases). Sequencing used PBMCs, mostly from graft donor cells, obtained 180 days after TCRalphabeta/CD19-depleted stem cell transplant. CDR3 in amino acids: CASSQESVGHLKETQYF. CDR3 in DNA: TGCGCCAGCAGCCAAGAGTCTGTGGGACACCTAAAAGAGACCCAGTACTTC.